This T cell receptor (beta chain) came from a study of cytomegalovirus exposure and HLA in healthy donors. Across the study: Researchers previously reported finding 100 million or so unique TCR beta sequences from roughly 180 million T cells.

The V gene lost 3 bases and the J gene lost 8 bases, with 10 bases spanning the gap. This CDR3 is built from 12 residues. CDR1 MNHEY and CDR2 SMNVEV come from the germline V gene (reference sequence). On this clone: Its matching antigen is unknown.

Primers included in the PCR were 60 Vbeta and 13 Jbeta primers. Data came from immunoSEQ multiplex PCR; TCRdb stores just in-frame clones and leaves some out. The sample lists more than 150,000 clones; roughly 82% were seen once. Broader study findings: Earlier analysis yielded a pattern in which most TCR beta V segments were productive about 87% or about 30% of the time.

The receptor's source is a man aged 35 to 55 in good health and CMV-seronegative. Sequencing was done on a sample of PBMCs. The chain has TRBV27 and TRBJ1-2; no firm D call. The CDR3 DNA follows: TGTGCCAGCAGTTTGGCGGGAGAAGGCTACACCTTC. Protein: CASSLAGEGYTF.